The 23 T cell receptor beta chains below all came from one sample that was sequenced in a study of T cells in Graves' hyperthyroidism and ophthalmopathy. The source material, RNA transcripts, was used to amplify TCR beta CDR3 regions. HTBI primers drove first-round RT-PCR of the TCR CDR3. One entry per CDR3 protein, called by TCRdb with MiXCR from the multiplex PCR reads. The sample lists some 400,000 distinct CDR3 sequences; 11% to 15% were seen once. The sequencing sample was made of blood. These receptors all come from a woman aged 60-75 years with Graves' hyperthyroidism.

At least ten counts were recorded for this clonotype. The DNA for the CDR3 is TGCAGTGCTAGAAAGCTAGCGGGAGTGGACGGGGAGCTGTTTTTT. Residues: CSARKLAGVDGELFF. The chain couples TRBV20-1 to TRBJ2-2; TRBD2 matches at 10 bases. There are 15 residues in the CDR3. Germline trimming cut 2 bases from V and 7 bases from J; bases unmatched to any gene: 7. Germline CDR1 reads DFQATT; CDR2 reads SNEGSKA (reference sequence).

This clonotype was detected many times. J is TRBJ2-3 and V is TRBV7-3, with 7 bases fitting TRBD2. Per germline, CDR1 SGHTA and CDR2 FQGTGA. The V segment lost 5 bases and the J segment 2 bases; nucleotides outside the gene matches: 7. This CDR3 region has 15 residues. The CDR3 region is CASSPGLGATDTQYF. The CDR3 bases are TGTGCCAGCAGCCCAGGACTAGGGGCCACAGATACGCAGTATTTT.

Only a few counts were recorded for this clonotype. This may be a read error: a much more frequent sequence differs by one nucleotide. The chain joins TRBV28 to TRBJ2-1, with D possibly TRBD2 on 6 matching bases. The CDR3 runs 16 residues. Per the germline V gene, CDR1 is MDHEN and CDR2 is SYDVKM. In DNA, the CDR3 is TGTGCCAGCAGCATCCTTCCGGGAGCCAACTACAATGAGCGGTTCTTC. Translating it yields CASSILPGANYNERFF.

The V call is TRBV19, the J call TRBJ1-1, with 7 bases matching TRBD1. Germline CDR1 is LNHDA and CDR2 is SQIVND (reference sequence). The CDR3 contains 14 residues. V dropped 5 bases and J dropped 1; count of bases not matched to a gene: 4. The CDR3 loop reads CASSLQGWNTEAFF. For the CDR3, the DNA is TGTGCCAGTAGTCTACAGGGGTGGAACACTGAAGCTTTCTTT.

This clonotype was counted ten times or more. The rearrangement joins TRBV2 to TRBJ1-2; TRBD1 is a possible D gene (5 bases). Germline V gene data show CDR1 as SNHLY and CDR2 as FYNNEI. V lost 6 bases and J 4 bases, leaving 18 bases between the germline ends. The CDR3 has 15 residues. The CDR3 loop is CASSQGQPTFYGYTF. In nucleotides, the CDR3 is TGTGCCAGCAGCCAAGGACAACCGACCTTCTATGGCTACACCTTC.

This clonotype was seen repeatedly, ten times or more. The chain has TRBV2 and TRBJ2-5; D might be TRBD1 or TRBD2, each matching 6 bases. The CDR3 has 13 amino acids. Trimming pared 3 bases from V and 5 bases from J, leaving 10 bases between. CDR1 is SNHLY, CDR2 FYNNEI, per germline. The CDR3 region is CASSDRGRETQYF. CDR3 DNA sequence: TGTGCCAGCAGTGATCGGGGGCGGGAGACCCAGTACTTC. The full variable domain, with the rest looked up from reference TRBV2 and TRBJ2-5, is EPEVTQTPSHQVTQMGQEVILRCVPISNHLYFYWYRQILGQKVEFLVSFYNNEISEKSEIFDDQFSVERPDGSNFTLKIRSTKLEDSAMYFCASSDRGRETQYFGPGTRLLVL.

This clonotype was detected once. A single base separates this from a much larger clone, so it may be a read error. The gene calls are TRBV18 and TRBJ2-7; D may be TRBD1 (5 bases). The CDR3 loop spans 15 amino acids. Germline assignment: CDR1 KGHSH and CDR2 LQKENI. CDR3 DNA: TGTGCCGGCTCCTCCCGGGCAGGGCGGAGTAACGAGCAGTACTTC. It encodes CAGSSRAGRSNEQYF.

This clonotype was found many times. This chain connects TRBV7-9 to TRBJ2-4; TRBD1 matches 8 bases. This CDR3 region has 15 residues. The ends lost 5 bases at V and 7 bases at J; junction bases unmatched: 10. CDR1 and CDR2 (germline): SEHNR, FQNEAQ (reference sequence). The chain's CDR3 is CASSATGTGGNIQYF. The CDR3 DNA reads TGTGCCAGCAGCGCCACCGGGACAGGAGGCAACATTCAGTACTTC.

There are many counts of this clonotype. The chain carries TRBV6-2 or TRBV6-3 and TRBJ2-1; the match to TRBD2 covers 13 bases. This CDR3 region has 17 residues. CDR1 is MNHEY, CDR2 SVGEGT, per germline. The V gene end was trimmed by 6 bases and the J gene end by 5 bases; junction bases not matched to a gene: 10. The CDR3 nucleotides are TGTGCCAGCAGAGGTAGGACTAGCGGGAGCGGCGACAATGAGCAGTTCTTC. This gives the protein CASRGRTSGSGDNEQFF.

V gene TRBV7-9 combines with J gene TRBJ2-5; no clear D. This CDR3 is 11 amino acids long. V lost 5 bases to trimming and J lost 3 bases, with 4 bases between them. Germline CDR1 is SEHNR and CDR2 is FQNEAQ (reference sequence). The CDR3 DNA reads TGTGCCAGCAGCCGGAAAGAGACCCAGTACTTC. The encoded protein is CASSRKETQYF.

CDR3: CASSLEGRIETQYF. DNA of the CDR3: TGTGCCAGCAGTTTAGAGGGGAGGATAGAGACCCAGTACTTC. V usage is TRBV28 and J usage is TRBJ2-5; the D gene is possibly TRBD2 (6 bases). This CDR3 has 14 amino acids. Looked up from germline, CDR1 is MDHEN and CDR2 is SYDVKM. The ends were cut back, 2 bases at V and 4 bases at J, with 11 bases in the middle.

This clonotype showed up many times. The chain combines TRBV5-1 with TRBJ1-2; no firm D call. V lost 0 bases, J lost 3 bases, and 3 bases lay in between. Germline CDR1 is SGHRS and CDR2 is YFSETQ. The CDR3 runs 12 residues. For the CDR3, the DNA is TGCGCCAGCAGCTTGGCGGACTATGGCTACACCTTC. This translates into CASSLADYGYTF.

The rearrangement uses TRBV6-1 and TRBJ2-1; either TRBD1 or TRBD2 may fit D (5 bases each). The CDR3 consists of 13 residues. Trimming took 2 bases from V and 15 from J, leaving 17 bases between them. Germline CDR1 MNHNS, CDR2 SASEGT. The CDR3 DNA reads TGTGCCAGCAGTGAATCCAGGGCGGGCCCTTGGTTCTTC. Protein sequence: CASSESRAGPWFF.

In its sample, this clonotype was seen a few times. The rearrangement links TRBV20-1 to TRBJ2-1; the match to TRBD2 covers 7 bases. With 0 bases clipped from V and 6 bases from J, the junction kept 8 bases outside the gene matches. The CDR3 covers 15 residues. Germline V gene sequence: CDR1 DFQATT, CDR2 SNEGSKA (reference sequence). In DNA, the CDR3 is TGCAGTGCTAGAGATTTCGGGAGGACCCCCAATGAGCAGTTCTTC. It encodes CSARDFGRTPNEQFF.

This clonotype occurred a few times. The chain employs TRBV20-1 and TRBJ1-2, with D perhaps matching TRBD1 (6 bases). The CDR3 has 13 amino acids. Germline V gene data show CDR1 as DFQATT and CDR2 as SNEGSKA (reference sequence). Trimming took 2 bases from V and 1 from J, leaving 8 bases between them. DNA for the CDR3: TGCAGTGCTAGAAAGGACAGTAACTATGGCTACACCTTC. Translated: CSARKDSNYGYTF.

With regard to this clonotype: A much larger clone lies a single base off, so this may be a read error. The genes are TRBV18 and TRBJ2-3, with D perhaps TRBD2 (7 bases). The length of the CDR3 is 15 residues. CDR1 KGHSH and CDR2 LQKENI come from the germline V gene. Trimming stripped 6 bases from V and 4 bases from J, with 17 bases between. This CDR3 reads CASSSLGGGADTQYF. As DNA, the CDR3 is TGTGCCAGCTCCTCGTTAGGAGGGGGGGCAGATACGCAGTATTTT. Drawing the rest from reference TRBV18 and TRBJ2-3, the complete variable domain is NAGVMQNPRHLVRRRGQEARLRCSPMKGHSHVYWYRQLPEEGLKFMVYLQKENIIDESGMPKERFSAEFPKEGPSILRIQQVVRGDSAAYFCASSSLGGGADTQYFGPGTRLTVL.

This clonotype has ten or more counts. The chain recombines TRBV11-2 with TRBJ2-7; 14 positions match TRBD2. The germline gives CDR1 SGHAT, CDR2 FQNNGV. Unmatched junction bases numbered 21, after V lost 1 base and J lost 4 bases. The CDR3 length is 22 residues. The CDR3 nucleotides read TGTGCCAGCAGCTTAGGGCTTGGGGACGGGACGAGTAGGACTAGCGGGAGGTACGAGCAGTACTTC. Its protein product is CASSLGLGDGTSRTSGRYEQYF. Supplemented by reference TRBV11-2 and TRBJ2-7, the full variable domain reads EAGVAQSPRYKIIEKRQSVAFWCNPISGHATLYWYQQILGQGPKLLIQFQNNGVVDDSQLPKDRFSAERLKGVDSTLKIQPAKLEDSAVYLCASSLGLGDGTSRTSGRYEQYFGPGTRLTVT.

This clonotype showed up just a few times. The V and J genes are TRBV5-1 and TRBJ1-1, with 8 bases matching TRBD1. V trimming: 3 bases; J trimming: 4 bases; junction bases outside the gene matches: 5. This CDR3 contains 14 residues. Germline assignment: CDR1 SGHRS and CDR2 YFSETQ. The CDR3: CASSSQTGGTEAFF. CDR3 coding DNA: TGCGCCAGCAGCTCACAAACAGGGGGCACTGAAGCTTTCTTT.

This clonotype has a count of ten or more. The chain joins TRBV6-1 to TRBJ1-2; TRBD1 agrees at 7 bases. CDR1 and CDR2 from the germline V gene are MNHNS and SASEGT. Losses at the gene ends were 6 bases for V and 2 bases for J; bases not matched to a gene: 9. The CDR3 length is 15 residues. CDR3 sequence reads: CASSRRDSANYGYTF. CDR3 sequence (DNA): TGTGCCAGCAGCCGCCGGGACAGTGCGAACTATGGCTACACCTTC.

This clonotype was counted a few times. The rearrangement links TRBV12-3 or TRBV12-4 to TRBJ2-5, with TRBD2 as a possible D gene (6 bases). This CDR3 has 15 amino acids. Trimming pared 3 bases from V and 3 bases from J, leaving 14 bases between. Written as DNA, the CDR3 is TGTGCCAGCAGTTTGACTAGGCAGAACAAAGAGACCCAGTACTTC. This sequence encodes CASSLTRQNKETQYF.

The CDR3 reads CASSIKNQETQYF. The CDR3, as DNA: TGTGCCAGCAGCATCAAAAACCAAGAGACCCAGTACTTC. The chain employs TRBV5-4 and TRBJ2-5; D ambiguous. Germline V gives CDR1 SGHNT, CDR2 YYREEE (reference sequence). This CDR3 has 13 amino acids. V dropped 4 bases and J dropped 0 bases, with 7 bases sitting between them.

The rearrangement joins TRBV28 to TRBJ1-2; 8 nucleotides agree with TRBD1. The germline gives CDR1 MDHEN, CDR2 SYDVKM. This CDR3 comprises 14 residues. J was trimmed by 3 bases and V by 6 bases; bases with no gene match: 6. The CDR3 protein is CASSRTGYHYGYTF. The CDR3 nucleotides are TGTGCCAGCAGCAGGACAGGGTATCACTATGGCTACACCTTC.

The chain employs TRBV10-3 and TRBJ1-2, with TRBD1 matching over 7 bases. Germline trimming cut 0 bases from V and 3 bases from J; bases unmatched to any gene: 4. CDR1 is ENHRY, CDR2 SYGVKD, per germline. The CDR3 runs 15 residues. The DNA for the CDR3 is TGTGCCATCAGTGAGTCGGAAGGGGGCCACTATGGCTACACCTTC. Translated, it gives CAISESEGGHYGYTF.